The rows below give T cell receptor beta chains drawn from one sample of a study of shared T cell receptors in the human thymus. Assay: immunoSEQ multiplex PCR; the TCRdb copy retains only in-frame clones and omits some. The table has 500,000 to 850,000 clones, around 87% seen once. In addition, the sample was reused for a study of human thymus T cells.

Specimen: thymocytes. All receptors come from a boy in the first two years of life with a congenital heart defect. Both conserved end residues are part of each CDR3. Each record gives: clone size, V gene, D gene, J gene, CDR3 protein, CDR3 DNA. D genes are given only for firm matches. Expanded clones get a size class; other rows say once, few or many, or leave the size out.

size: NA; V: TRBV28; D: TRBD1; J: TRBJ2-1; CDR3: CASARPTKTGHNEQFF; DNA: TGTGCCAGCGCCCGGCCTACGAAGACAGGGCACAATGAGCAGTTCTTC
size: NA; V: TRBV27; D: NA; J: TRBJ1-3; CDR3: CASSPGQMGHTIYF; DNA: TGTGCCAGCAGCCCCGGACAGATGGGACACACCATATATTTT
size: few; V: TRBV7-2; D: TRBD1; J: TRBJ1-2; CDR3: CASSLDRGRDYGYTF; DNA: TGTGCCAGCAGCTTAGACAGGGGGCGGGACTATGGCTACACCTTC
size: NA; V: TRBV18; D: TRBD1; J: TRBJ1-6; CDR3: CASSPEREPGQGARKGNSPLHF; DNA: TGTGCCAGCTCACCGGAAAGGGAGCCGGGACAGGGGGCGCGAAAGGGTAATTCACCCCTCCACTTT
size: NA; V: TRBV5-6; D: NA; J: TRBJ1-6; CDR3: CASSFDQQNSYNSPLHF; DNA: TGTGCCAGCAGCTTTGACCAACAGAACTCTTATAATTCACCCCTCCACTTT
size: NA; V: TRBV14; D: NA; J: TRBJ1-1; CDR3: CASSQGTVTEAFF; DNA: TGTGCCAGCAGCCAAGGTACAGTCACTGAAGCTTTCTTT
size: NA; V: TRBV28; D: NA; J: TRBJ2-3; CDR3: CASSATGWPVPDTQYF; DNA: TGTGCCAGCAGTGCTACAGGGTGGCCGGTTCCAGATACGCAGTATTTT
size: NA; V: TRBV4-3; D: TRBD1; J: TRBJ2-7; CDR3: CASSPKGGQGISYEQYF; DNA: TGCGCCAGCAGCCCCAAGGGTGGACAGGGGATTTCCTACGAGCAGTACTTC
size: NA; V: TRBV29-1; D: NA; J: TRBJ2-2; CDR3: CSVGVTPNANTGELFF; DNA: TGCAGCGTTGGTGTGACTCCTAACGCGAACACCGGGGAGCTGTTTTTT
size: NA; V: TRBV30; D: TRBD1; J: TRBJ2-5; CDR3: CAWSGDREGGETQYF; DNA: TGTGCCTGGAGTGGGGACAGGGAGGGCGGGGAGACCCAGTACTTC
size: NA; V: TRBV27; D: NA; J: TRBJ1-2; CDR3: CASRRGLGGYTF; DNA: TGTGCCAGCAGAAGGGGCCTTGGGGGCTACACCTTC
size: NA; V: TRBV13; D: TRBD1; J: TRBJ1-1; CDR3: CASSLGGQGADTEAFF; DNA: TGTGCCAGCAGCTTAGGCGGACAGGGGGCCGACACTGAAGCTTTCTTT
size: NA; V: TRBV5-1; D: TRBD2; J: TRBJ2-7; CDR3: CASTNASGSSYEQYF; DNA: TGCGCCAGCACCAATGCTAGCGGCAGCTCCTACGAGCAGTACTTC
size: once; V: TRBV7-2; D: NA; J: TRBJ1-5; CDR3: CASSPNHRQPQHF; DNA: TGTGCCAGCAGCCCGAACCACAGGCAGCCCCAGCATTTT
size: NA; V: TRBV5-1; D: TRBD2; J: TRBJ2-5; CDR3: CASSPLNGLAVQETQYF; DNA: TGCGCCAGCAGCCCCCTTAATGGACTAGCGGTCCAAGAGACCCAGTACTTC
size: few; V: TRBV7-9; D: TRBD1; J: TRBJ2-3; CDR3: CASSPAWTGVGSDTQYF; DNA: TGTGCCAGCAGCCCTGCCTGGACAGGGGTTGGCTCAGATACGCAGTATTTT